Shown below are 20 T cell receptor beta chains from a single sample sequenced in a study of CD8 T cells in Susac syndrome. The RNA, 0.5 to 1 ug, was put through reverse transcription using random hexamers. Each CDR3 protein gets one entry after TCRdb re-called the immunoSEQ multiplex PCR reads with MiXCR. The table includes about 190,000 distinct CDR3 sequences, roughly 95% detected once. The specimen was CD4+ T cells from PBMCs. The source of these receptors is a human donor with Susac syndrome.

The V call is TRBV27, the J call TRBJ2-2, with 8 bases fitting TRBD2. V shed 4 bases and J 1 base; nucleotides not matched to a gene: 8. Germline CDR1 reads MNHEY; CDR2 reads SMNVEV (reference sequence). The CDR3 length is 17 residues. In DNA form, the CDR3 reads TGTGCCAGCAGTTCCCCGAGCGGGGGCGTGAACACCGGGGAGCTGTTTTTT. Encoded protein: CASSSPSGGVNTGELFF.

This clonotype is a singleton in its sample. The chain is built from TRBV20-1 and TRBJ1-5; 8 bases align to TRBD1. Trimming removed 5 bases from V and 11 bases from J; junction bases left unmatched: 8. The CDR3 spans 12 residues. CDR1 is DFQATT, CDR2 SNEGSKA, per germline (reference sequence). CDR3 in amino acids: CSAGFNRGSQHF. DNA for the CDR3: TGCAGTGCTGGATTTAACAGGGGGTCCCAGCATTTT.

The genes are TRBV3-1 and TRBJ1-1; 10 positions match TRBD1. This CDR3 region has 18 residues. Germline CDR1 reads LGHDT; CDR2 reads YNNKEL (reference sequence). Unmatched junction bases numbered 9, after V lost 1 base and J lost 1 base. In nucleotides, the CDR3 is TGTGCCAGCAGCCAAGGTCTCGGGACAGGGGAAACGAACACTGAAGCTTTCTTT. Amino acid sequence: CASSQGLGTGETNTEAFF.

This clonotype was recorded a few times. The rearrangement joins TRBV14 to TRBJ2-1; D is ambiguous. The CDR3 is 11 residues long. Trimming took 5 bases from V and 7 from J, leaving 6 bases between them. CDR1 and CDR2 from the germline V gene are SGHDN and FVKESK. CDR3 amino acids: CASSFLNEQFF. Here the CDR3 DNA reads TGTGCCAGCAGCTTTCTAAATGAGCAGTTCTTC. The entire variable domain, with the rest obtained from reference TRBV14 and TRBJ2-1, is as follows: EAGVTQFPSHSVIEKGQTVTLRCDPISGHDNLYWYRRVMGKEIKFLLHFVKESKQDESGMPNNRFLAERTGGTYSTLKVQPAELEDSGVYFCASSFLNEQFFGPGTRLTVL.

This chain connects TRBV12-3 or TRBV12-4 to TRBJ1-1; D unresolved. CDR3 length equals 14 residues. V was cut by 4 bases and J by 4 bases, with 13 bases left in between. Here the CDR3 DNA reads TGTGCCAGCAGTTCGCTCGGCGTAGGCACTGAAGCTTTCTTT. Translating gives CASSSLGVGTEAFF.

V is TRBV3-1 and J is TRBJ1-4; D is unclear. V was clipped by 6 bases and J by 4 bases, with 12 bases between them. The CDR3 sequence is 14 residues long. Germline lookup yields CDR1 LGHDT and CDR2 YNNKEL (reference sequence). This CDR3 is CASSYSPSNEKLFF. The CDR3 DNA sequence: TGTGCCAGCAGTTACAGCCCAAGTAATGAAAAACTGTTTTTT. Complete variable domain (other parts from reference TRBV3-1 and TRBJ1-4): DTAVSQTPKYLVTQMGNDKSIKCEQNLGHDTMYWYKQDSKKFLKIMFSYNNKELIINETVPNRFSPKSPDKAHLNLHINSLELGDSAVYFCASSYSPSNEKLFFGSGTQLSVL.

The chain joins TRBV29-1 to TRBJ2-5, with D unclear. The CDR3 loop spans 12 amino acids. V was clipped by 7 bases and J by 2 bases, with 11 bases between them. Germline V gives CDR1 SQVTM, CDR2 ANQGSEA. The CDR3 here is CSARGRQETQYF. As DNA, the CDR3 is TGCAGCGCCCGCGGTCGACAAGAGACCCAGTACTTC.

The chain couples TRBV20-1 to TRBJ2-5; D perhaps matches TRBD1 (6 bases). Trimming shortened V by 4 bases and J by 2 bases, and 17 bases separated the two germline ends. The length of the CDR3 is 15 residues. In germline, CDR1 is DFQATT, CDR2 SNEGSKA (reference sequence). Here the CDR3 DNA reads TGCAGTGCTATTCCCGGTACAGGGAGACAAGAGACCCAGTACTTC. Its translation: CSAIPGTGRQETQYF.

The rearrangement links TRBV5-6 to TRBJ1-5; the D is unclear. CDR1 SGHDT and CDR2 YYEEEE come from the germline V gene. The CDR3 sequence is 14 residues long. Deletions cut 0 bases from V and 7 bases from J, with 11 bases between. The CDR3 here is CASSLVAAGQPQHF. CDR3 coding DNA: TGTGCCAGCAGCTTGGTCGCCGCGGGCCAGCCCCAGCATTTT.

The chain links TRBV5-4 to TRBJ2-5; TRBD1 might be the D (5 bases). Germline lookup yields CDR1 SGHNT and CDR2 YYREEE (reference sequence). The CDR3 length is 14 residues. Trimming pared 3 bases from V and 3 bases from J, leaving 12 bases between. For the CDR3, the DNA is TGTGCCAGCAGCTCCCTGGTAGGGGAAGAGACCCAGTACTTC. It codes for CASSSLVGEETQYF.

Here the CDR3 reads CASSPDLYSTDTQYF. CDR3 coding DNA: TGTGCCAGCTCACCGGACCTCTATAGCACAGATACGCAGTATTTT. The chain couples TRBV18 to TRBJ2-3; D uncertain. Germline assignment: CDR1 KGHSH and CDR2 LQKENI. V was shortened by 3 bases and J by 0 bases, with 10 bases between the two germline ends. This CDR3 has 15 residues.

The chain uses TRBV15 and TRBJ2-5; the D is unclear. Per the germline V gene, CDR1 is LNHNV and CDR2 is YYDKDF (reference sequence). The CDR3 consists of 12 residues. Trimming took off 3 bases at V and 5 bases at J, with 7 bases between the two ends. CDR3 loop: CATSRSWETQYF. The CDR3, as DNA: TGTGCCACCAGCAGGAGCTGGGAGACCCAGTACTTC.

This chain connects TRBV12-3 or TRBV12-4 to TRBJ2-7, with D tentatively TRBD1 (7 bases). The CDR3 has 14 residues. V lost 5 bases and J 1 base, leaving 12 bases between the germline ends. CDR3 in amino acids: CASSRETGSYEQYF. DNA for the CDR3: TGTGCCAGCAGTCGGGAGACAGGGTCCTACGAGCAGTACTTC.

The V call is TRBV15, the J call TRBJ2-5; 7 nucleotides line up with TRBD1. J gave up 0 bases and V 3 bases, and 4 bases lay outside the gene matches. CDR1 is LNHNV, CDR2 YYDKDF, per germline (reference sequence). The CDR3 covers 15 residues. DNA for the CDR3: TGTGCCACCAGCAGTCGCAGGGGGAACCAAGAGACCCAGTACTTC. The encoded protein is CATSSRRGNQETQYF.

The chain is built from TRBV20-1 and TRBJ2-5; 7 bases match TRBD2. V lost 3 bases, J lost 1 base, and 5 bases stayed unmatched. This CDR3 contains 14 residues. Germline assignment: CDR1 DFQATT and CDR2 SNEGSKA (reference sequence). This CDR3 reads CSARESGTQETQYF. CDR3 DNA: TGCAGTGCTAGGGAGAGCGGGACCCAAGAGACCCAGTACTTC.

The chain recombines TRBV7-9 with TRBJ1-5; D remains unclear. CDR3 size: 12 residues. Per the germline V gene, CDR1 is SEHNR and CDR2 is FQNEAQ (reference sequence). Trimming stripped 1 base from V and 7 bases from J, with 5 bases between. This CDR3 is CASSLDLQPQHF. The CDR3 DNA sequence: TGTGCCAGCAGCTTAGATCTGCAGCCCCAGCATTTT.

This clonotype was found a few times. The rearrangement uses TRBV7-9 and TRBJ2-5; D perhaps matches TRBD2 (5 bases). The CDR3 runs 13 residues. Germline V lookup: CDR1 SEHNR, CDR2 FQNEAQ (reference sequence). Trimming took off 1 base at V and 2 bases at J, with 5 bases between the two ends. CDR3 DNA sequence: TGTGCCAGCAGCTTAGTAGCGCAAGAGACCCAGTACTTC. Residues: CASSLVAQETQYF.

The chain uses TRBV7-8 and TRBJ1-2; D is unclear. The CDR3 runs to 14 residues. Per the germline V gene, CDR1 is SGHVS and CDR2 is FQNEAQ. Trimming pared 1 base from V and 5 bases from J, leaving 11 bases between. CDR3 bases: TGTGCCAGCAGCTTAGGTCAGGTGTGGTATGGCTACACCTTC. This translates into CASSLGQVWYGYTF.

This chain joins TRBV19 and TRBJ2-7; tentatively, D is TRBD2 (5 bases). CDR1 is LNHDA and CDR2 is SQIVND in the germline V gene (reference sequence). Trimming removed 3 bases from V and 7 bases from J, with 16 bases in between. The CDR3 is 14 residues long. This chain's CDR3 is CASSIRAVVGEQYF. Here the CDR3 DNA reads TGTGCCAGTAGTATTCGAGCGGTGGTGGGGGAGCAGTACTTC.

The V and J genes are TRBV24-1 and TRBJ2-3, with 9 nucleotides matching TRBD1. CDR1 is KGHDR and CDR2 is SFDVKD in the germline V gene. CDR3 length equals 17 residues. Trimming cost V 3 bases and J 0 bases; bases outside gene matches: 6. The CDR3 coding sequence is TGTGCCACCAGTGATCCCCCCGGACAGGGGAGCACAGATACGCAGTATTTT. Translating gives CATSDPPGQGSTDTQYF.